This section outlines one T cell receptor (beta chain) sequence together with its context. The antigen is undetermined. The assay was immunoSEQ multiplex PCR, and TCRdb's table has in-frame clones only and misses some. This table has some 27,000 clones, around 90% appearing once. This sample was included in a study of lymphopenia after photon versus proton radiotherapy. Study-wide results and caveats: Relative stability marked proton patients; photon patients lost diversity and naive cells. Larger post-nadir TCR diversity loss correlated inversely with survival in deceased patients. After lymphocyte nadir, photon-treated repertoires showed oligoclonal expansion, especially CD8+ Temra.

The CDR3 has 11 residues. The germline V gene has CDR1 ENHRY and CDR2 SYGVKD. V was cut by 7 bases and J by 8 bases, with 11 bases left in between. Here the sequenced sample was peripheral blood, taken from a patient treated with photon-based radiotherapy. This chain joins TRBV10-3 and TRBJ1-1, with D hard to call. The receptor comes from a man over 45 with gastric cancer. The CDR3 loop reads CAITVGREAFF. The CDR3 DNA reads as TGTGCCATCACGGTTGGGAGAGAAGCTTTCTTT.